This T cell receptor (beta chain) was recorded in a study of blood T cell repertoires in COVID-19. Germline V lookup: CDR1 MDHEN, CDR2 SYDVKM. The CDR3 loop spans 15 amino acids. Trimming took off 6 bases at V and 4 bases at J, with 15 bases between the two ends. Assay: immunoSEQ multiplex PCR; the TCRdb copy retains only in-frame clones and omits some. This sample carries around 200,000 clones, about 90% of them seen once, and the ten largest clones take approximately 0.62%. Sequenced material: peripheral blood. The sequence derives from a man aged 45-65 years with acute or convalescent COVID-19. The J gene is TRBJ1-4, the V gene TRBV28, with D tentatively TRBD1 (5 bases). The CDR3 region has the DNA TGTGCCAGCAGATCTATGGGGGAGGGTAATGAAAAACTGTTTTTT. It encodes CASRSMGEGNEKLFF.